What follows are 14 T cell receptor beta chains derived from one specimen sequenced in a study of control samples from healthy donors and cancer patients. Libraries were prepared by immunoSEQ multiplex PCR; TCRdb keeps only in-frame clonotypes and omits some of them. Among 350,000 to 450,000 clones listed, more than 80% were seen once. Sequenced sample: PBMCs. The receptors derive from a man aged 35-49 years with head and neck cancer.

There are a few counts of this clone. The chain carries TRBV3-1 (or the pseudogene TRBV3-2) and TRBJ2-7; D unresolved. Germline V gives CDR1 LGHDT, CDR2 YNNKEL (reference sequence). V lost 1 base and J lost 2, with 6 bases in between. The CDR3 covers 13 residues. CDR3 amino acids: CASSQGHPYEQYF. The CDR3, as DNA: TGTGCCAGCAGCCAAGGACACCCCTACGAGCAGTACTTC.

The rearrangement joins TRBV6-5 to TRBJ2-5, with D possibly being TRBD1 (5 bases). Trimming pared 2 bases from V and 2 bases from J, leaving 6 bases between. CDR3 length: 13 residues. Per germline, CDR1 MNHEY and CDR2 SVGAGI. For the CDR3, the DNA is TGTGCCAGCAGTTACAACAGGCAAGAGACCCAGTACTTC. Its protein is CASSYNRQETQYF.

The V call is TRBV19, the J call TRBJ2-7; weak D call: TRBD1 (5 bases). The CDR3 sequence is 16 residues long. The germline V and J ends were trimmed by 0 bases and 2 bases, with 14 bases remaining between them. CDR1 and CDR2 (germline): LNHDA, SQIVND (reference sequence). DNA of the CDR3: TGTGCCAGTAGTATAGACGCTAGGGGAAATACCTACGAGCAGTACTTC. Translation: CASSIDARGNTYEQYF.

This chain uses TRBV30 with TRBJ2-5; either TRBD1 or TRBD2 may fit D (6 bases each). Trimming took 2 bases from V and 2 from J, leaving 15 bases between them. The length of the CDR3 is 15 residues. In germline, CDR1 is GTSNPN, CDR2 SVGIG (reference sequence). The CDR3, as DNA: TGTGCCTGGAGTCTTAGAGGGGGGCTACAAGAGACCCAGTACTTC. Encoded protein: CAWSLRGGLQETQYF.

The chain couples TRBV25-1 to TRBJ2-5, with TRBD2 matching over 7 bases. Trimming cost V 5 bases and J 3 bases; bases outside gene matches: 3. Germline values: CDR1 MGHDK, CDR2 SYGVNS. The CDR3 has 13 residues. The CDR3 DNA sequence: TGTGCCAGCAGTAATGGGGGGGAAGAGACCCAGTACTTC. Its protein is CASSNGGEETQYF.

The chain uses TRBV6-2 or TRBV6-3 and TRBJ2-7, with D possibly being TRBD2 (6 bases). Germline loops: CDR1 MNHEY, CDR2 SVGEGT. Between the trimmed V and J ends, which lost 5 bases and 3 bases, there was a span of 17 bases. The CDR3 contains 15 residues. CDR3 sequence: CASSGRGMGGYEQYF. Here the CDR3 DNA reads TGTGCCAGCAGTGGGCGAGGAATGGGGGGCTACGAGCAGTACTTC.

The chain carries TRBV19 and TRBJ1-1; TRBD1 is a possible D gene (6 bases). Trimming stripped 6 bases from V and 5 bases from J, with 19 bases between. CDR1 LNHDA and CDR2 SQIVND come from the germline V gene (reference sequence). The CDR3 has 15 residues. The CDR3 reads CASRLVTGGSTEAFF. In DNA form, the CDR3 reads TGTGCCAGTAGACTCGTAACGGGGGGCTCAACTGAAGCTTTCTTT.

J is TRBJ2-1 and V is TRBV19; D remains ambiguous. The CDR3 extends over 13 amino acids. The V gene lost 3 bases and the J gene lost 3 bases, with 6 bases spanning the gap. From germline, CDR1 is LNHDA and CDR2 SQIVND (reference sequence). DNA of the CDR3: TGTGCCAGTAGTATGGGCAGCTACAATGAGCAGTTCTTC. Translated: CASSMGSYNEQFF.

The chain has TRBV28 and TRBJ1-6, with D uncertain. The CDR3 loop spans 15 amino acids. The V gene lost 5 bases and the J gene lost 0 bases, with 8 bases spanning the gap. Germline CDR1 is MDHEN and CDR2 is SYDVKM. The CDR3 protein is CASSTLSSYNSPLHF. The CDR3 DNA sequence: TGTGCCAGCAGTACATTGAGCTCCTATAATTCACCCCTCCACTTT.

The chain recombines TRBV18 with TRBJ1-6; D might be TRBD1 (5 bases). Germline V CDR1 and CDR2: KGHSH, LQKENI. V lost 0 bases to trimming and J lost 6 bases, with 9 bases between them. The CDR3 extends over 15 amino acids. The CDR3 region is CASSPPDSANSPLHF. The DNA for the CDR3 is TGTGCCAGCTCACCACCTGACAGCGCTAATTCACCCCTCCACTTT. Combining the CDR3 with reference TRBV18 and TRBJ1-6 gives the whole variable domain NAGVMQNPRHLVRRRGQEARLRCSPMKGHSHVYWYRQLPEEGLKFMVYLQKENIIDESGMPKERFSAEFPKEGPSILRIQQVVRGDSAAYFCASSPPDSANSPLHFGNGTRLTVT.

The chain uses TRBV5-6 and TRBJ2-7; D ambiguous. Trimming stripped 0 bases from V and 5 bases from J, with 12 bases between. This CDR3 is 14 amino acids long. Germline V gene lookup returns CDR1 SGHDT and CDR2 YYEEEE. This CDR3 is CASSLGASVNEQYF. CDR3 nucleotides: TGTGCCAGCAGCTTGGGGGCATCCGTCAACGAGCAGTACTTC.

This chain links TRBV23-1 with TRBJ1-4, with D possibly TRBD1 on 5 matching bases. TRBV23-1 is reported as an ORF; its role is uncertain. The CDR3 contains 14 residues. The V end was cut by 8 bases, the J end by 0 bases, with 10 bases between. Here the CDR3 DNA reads TGCGCCAGCGGTAGGGGTGCAACTAATGAAAAACTGTTTTTT. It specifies CASGRGATNEKLFF.

CDR3 loop: CASSQDVGEQYF. The CDR3 bases are TGCGCCAGCAGCCAAGATGTTGGCGAGCAGTACTTC. This rearrangement joins TRBV4-1 to TRBJ2-7; the D is unclear. Between the trimmed V and J ends, which lost 0 bases and 6 bases, there was a span of 6 bases. This CDR3 comprises 12 residues. CDR1 MGHRA and CDR2 YSYEKL come from the germline V gene.

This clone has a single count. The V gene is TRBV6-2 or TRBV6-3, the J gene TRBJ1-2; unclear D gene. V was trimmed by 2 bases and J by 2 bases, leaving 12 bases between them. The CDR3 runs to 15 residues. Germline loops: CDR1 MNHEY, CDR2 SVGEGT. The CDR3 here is CASSYDPGRNYGYTF. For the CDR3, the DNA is TGTGCCAGCAGTTACGACCCGGGCAGAAACTATGGCTACACCTTC.